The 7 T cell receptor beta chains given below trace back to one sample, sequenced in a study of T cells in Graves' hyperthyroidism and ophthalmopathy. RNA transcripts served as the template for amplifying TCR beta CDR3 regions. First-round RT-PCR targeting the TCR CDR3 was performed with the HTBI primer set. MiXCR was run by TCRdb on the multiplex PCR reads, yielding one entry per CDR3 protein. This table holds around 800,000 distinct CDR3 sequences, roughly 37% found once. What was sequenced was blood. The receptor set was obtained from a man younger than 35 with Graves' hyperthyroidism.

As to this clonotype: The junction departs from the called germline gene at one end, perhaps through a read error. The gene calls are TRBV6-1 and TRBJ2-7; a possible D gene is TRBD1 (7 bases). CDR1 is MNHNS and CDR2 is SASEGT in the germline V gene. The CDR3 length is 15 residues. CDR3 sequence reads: CASSEGRGPAYVQYF. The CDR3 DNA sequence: TGTGCCAGCAGTGAAGGGAGGGGGCCAGCCTACGTGCAGTACTTC.

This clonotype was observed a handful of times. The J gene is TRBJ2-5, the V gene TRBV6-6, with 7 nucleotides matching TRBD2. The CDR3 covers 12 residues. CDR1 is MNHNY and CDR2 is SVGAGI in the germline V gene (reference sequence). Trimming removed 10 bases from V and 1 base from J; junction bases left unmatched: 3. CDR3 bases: TGTGCCATCCAGCGGGGCCAAGAGACCCAGTACTTC. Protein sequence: CAIQRGQETQYF.

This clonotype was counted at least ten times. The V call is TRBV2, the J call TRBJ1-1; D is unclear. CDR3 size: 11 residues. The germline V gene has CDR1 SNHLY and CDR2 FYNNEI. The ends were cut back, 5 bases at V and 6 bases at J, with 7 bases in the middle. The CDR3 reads CASSTSAEAFF. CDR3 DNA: TGTGCCAGCAGTACATCAGCTGAAGCTTTCTTT.

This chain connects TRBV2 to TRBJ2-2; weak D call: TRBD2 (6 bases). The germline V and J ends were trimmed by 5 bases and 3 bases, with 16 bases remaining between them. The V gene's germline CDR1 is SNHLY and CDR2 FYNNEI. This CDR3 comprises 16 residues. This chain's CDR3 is CASSYGVAADTGELFF. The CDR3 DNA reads TGTGCCAGCAGTTACGGGGTAGCGGCCGACACCGGGGAGCTGTTTTTT.

Written as DNA, the CDR3 is TGCAGCGTTGAAGATCAGGGGGCGGGCGGGGAGCTGTTTTTT. This sequence encodes CSVEDQGAGGELFF. V is TRBV29-1 and J is TRBJ2-2, with 8 positions matching TRBD1. The CDR3 length is 14 residues. The V and J ends lost 0 bases and 7 bases, in that order; junction bases with no gene match: 4. The V gene's germline CDR1 is SQVTM and CDR2 ANQGSEA.

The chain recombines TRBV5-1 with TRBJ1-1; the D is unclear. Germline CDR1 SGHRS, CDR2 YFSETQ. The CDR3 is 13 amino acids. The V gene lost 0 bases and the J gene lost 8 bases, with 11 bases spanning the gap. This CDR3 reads CASSLDGDVEAFF. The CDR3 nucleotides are TGCGCCAGCAGCTTGGACGGCGACGTCGAAGCTTTCTTT.

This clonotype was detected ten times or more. The CDR3 DNA follows: TGCAGCGTTGAGTGGGGCTATGGCTACACCTTC. It is translated as CSVEWGYGYTF. The chain is built from TRBV29-1 and TRBJ1-2; no clear D gene. CDR3 length equals 11 residues. Trimming removed 3 bases at V and 4 bases at J, with 6 bases between. In germline, CDR1 is SQVTM, CDR2 ANQGSEA. The full variable domain, in which reference TRBV29-1 and TRBJ1-2 provide the parts outside the CDR3, is SAVISQKPSRDICQRGTSLTIQCQVDSQVTMMFWYRQQPGQSLTLIATANQGSEATYESGFVIDKFPISRPNLTFSTLTVSNMSPEDSSIYLCSVEWGYGYTFGSGTRLTVV.